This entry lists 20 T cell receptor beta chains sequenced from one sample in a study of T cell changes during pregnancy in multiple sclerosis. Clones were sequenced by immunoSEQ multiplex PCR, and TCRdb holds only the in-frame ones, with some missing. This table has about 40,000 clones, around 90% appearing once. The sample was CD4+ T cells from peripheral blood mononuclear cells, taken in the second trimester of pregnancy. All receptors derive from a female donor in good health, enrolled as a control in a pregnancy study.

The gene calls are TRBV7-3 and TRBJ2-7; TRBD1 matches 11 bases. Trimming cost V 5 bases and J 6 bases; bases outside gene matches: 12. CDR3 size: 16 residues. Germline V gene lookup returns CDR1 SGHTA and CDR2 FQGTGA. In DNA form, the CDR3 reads TGTGCCAGCAGCCAAAGCGGGGACAGGGGGATCTCCGAGCAGTACTTC. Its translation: CASSQSGDRGISEQYF.

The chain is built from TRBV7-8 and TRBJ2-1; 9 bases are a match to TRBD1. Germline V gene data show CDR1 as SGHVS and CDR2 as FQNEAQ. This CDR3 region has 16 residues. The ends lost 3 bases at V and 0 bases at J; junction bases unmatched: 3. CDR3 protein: CASSFTGGSSYNEQFF. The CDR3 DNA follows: TGTGCCAGCAGCTTCACAGGGGGCTCCTCCTACAATGAGCAGTTCTTC.

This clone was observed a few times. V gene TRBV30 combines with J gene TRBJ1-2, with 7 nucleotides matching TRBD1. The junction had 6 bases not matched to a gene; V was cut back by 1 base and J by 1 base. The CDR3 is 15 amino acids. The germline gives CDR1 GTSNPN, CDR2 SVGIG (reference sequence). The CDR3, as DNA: TGTGCCTGGAGTGGCGAACAGGGGTTTAACTATGGCTACACCTTC. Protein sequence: CAWSGEQGFNYGYTF.

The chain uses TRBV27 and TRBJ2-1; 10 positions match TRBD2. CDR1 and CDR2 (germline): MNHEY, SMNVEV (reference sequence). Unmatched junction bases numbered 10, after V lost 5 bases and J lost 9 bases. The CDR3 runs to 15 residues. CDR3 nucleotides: TGTGCCAGCAGTCCCCTAGCGGGAGTGGTCACTGAGCAGTTCTTC. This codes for CASSPLAGVVTEQFF.

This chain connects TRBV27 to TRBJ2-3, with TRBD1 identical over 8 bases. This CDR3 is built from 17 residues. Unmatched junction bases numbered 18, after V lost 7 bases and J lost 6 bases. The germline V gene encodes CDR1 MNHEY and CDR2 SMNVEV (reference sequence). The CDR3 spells CASIRRIGTGLRDTQYF. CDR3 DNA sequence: TGTGCCAGCATCCGGAGAATCGGGACAGGATTAAGGGATACGCAGTATTTT.

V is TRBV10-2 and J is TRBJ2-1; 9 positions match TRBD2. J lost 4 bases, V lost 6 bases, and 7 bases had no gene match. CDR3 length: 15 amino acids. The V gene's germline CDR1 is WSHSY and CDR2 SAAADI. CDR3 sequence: CASSTGTSRYNEQFF. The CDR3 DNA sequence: TGCGCCAGCAGCACCGGGACTAGCAGATACAATGAGCAGTTCTTC.

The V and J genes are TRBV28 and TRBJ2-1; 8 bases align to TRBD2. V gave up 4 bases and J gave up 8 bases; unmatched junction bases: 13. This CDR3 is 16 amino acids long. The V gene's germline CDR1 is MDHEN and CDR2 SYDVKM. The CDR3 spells CASSSRGSGSTYEQFF. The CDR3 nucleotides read TGTGCCAGCAGTTCCCGGGGGAGCGGGAGTACGTATGAGCAGTTCTTC. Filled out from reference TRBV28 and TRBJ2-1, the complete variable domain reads DVKVTQSSRYLVKRTGEKVFLECVQDMDHENMFWYRQDPGLGLRLIYFSYDVKMKEKGDIPEGYSVSREKKERFSLILESASTNQTSMYLCASSSRGSGSTYEQFFGPGTRLTVL.

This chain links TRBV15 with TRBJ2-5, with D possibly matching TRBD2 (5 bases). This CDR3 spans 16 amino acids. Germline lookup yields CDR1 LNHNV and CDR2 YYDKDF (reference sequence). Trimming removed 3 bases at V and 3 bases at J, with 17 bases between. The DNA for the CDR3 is TGTGCCACCAGCAGTTTCGGATCAGCGGCGGAAGAGACCCAGTACTTC. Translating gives CATSSFGSAAEETQYF.

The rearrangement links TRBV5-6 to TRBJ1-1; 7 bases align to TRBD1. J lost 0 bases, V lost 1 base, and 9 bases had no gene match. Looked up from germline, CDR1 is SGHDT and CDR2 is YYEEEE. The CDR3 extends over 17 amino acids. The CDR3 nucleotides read TGTGCCAGCAGCTTGCGGGTGACAGGGAATATGAACACTGAAGCTTTCTTT. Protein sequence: CASSLRVTGNMNTEAFF.

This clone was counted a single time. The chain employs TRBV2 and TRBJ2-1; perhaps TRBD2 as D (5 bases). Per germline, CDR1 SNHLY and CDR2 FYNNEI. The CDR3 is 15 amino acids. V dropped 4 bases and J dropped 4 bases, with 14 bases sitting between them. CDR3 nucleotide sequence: TGTGCCAGCAGTGGGGGAGTTGCTCGATACAATGAGCAGTTCTTC. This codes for CASSGGVARYNEQFF.

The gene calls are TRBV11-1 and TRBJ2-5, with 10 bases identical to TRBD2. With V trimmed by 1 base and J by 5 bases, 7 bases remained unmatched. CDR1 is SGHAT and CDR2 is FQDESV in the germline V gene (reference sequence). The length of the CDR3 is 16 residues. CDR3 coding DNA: TGTGCCAGCAGCTTAGGAAGCGGGGGGGCCCGGGAGACCCAGTACTTC. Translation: CASSLGSGGARETQYF.

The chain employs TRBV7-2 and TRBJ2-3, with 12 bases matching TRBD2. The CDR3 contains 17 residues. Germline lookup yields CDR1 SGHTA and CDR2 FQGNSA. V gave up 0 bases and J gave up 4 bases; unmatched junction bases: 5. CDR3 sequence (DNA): TGTGCCAGCAGCTTAGCGCTCCTAGCGGGAGGGGCAGATACGCAGTATTTT. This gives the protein CASSLALLAGGADTQYF. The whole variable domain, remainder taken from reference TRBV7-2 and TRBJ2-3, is GAGVSQSPSNKVTEKGKDVELRCDPISGHTALYWYRQSLGQGLEFLIYFQGNSAPDKSGLPSDRFSAERTGGSVSTLTIQRTQQEDSAVYLCASSLALLAGGADTQYFGPGTRLTVL.

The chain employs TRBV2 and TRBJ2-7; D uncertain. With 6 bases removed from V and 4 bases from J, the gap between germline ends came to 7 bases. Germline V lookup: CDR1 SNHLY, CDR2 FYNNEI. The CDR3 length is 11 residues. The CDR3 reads CASSSIYEQYF. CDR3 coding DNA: TGTGCCAGCAGCTCTATATACGAGCAGTACTTC.

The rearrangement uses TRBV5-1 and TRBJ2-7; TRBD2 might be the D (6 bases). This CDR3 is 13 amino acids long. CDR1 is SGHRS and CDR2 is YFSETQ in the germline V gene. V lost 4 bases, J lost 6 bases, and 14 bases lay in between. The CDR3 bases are TGCGCCAGCAGCCTGGATCTGGGGGGCGAGCAGTACTTC. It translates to CASSLDLGGEQYF.

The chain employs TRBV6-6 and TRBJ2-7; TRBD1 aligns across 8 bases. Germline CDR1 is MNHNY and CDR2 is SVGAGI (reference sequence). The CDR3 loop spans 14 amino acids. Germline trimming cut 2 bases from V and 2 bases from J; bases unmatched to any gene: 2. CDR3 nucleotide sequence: TGTGCCAGCAGTTACGGACAGGGCGCCTACGAGCAGTACTTC. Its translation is CASSYGQGAYEQYF.

DNA for the CDR3: TGTGCCAGCAGGCTGACAGGGAAAAATGAAAAACTGTTTTTT. Translated: CASRLTGKNEKLFF. The chain has TRBV6-1 and TRBJ1-4; the match to TRBD1 covers 7 bases. The CDR3 runs 14 residues. Trimming took 6 bases from V and 5 from J; bases not matched to a gene: 6. Germline assignment: CDR1 MNHNS and CDR2 SASEGT.

The CDR3 here is CSVRGGDYSTDTQYF. The DNA of the CDR3 is TGCAGCGTCCGGGGGGGGGACTATAGCACAGATACGCAGTATTTT. This chain joins TRBV29-1 and TRBJ2-3, with 8 positions matching TRBD2. With V trimmed by 6 bases and J by 0 bases, 8 bases remained unmatched. CDR3 size: 15 residues. Germline values: CDR1 SQVTM, CDR2 ANQGSEA.

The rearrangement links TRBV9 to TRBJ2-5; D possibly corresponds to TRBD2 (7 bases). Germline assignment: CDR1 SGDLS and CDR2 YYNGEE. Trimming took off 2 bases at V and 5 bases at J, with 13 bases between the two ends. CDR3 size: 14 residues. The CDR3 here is CASSVGGRGETQYF. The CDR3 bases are TGTGCCAGCAGCGTGGGGGGGCGGGGTGAGACCCAGTACTTC.

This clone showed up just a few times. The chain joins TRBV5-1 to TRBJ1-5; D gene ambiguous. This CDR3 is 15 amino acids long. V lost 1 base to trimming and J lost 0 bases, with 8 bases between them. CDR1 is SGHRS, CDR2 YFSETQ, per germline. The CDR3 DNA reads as TGCGCCAGCAGCTTGAGCGGGGATAGCAATCAGCCCCAGCATTTT. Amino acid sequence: CASSLSGDSNQPQHF.

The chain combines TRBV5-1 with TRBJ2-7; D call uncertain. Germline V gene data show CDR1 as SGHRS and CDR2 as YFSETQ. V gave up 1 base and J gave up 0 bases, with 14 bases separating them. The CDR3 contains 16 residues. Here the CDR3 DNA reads TGCGCCAGCAGCTTGCGTGCGGCTACTGTCTCCTACGAGCAGTACTTC. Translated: CASSLRAATVSYEQYF. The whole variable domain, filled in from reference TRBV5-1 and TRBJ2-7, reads KAGVTQTPRYLIKTRGQQVTLSCSPISGHRSVSWYQQTPGQGLQFLFEYFSETQRNKGNFPGRFSGRQFSNSRSEMNVSTLELGDSALYLCASSLRAATVSYEQYFGPGTRLTVT.